Presented here are 24 T cell receptor beta chains from one specimen sequenced in a study of blood T cell repertoires in COVID-19. Clones were sequenced by immunoSEQ multiplex PCR, and TCRdb holds only the in-frame ones, with some missing. In the table there are over 150,000 clones, 94% of which are singletons. Sequenced sample: peripheral blood. Source of these receptors: a man aged 30 to 39 with COVID-19, enrolled during active disease.

The chain has TRBV5-1 and TRBJ2-7; 9 bases agree with TRBD1. The germline gives CDR1 SGHRS, CDR2 YFSETQ. This CDR3 has 15 amino acids. Trimming cost V 4 bases and J 3 bases; bases outside gene matches: 8. The CDR3 spells CASSPSGTGLYEQYF. CDR3 bases: TGCGCCAGCAGCCCGTCCGGGACAGGGCTCTACGAGCAGTACTTC.

The V call is TRBV10-1, the J call TRBJ2-7; 7 bases agree with TRBD2. The trim removed 6 bases at V and 2 bases at J, leaving 7 bases unmatched. Germline lookup yields CDR1 WNHNN and CDR2 SYGVQD (reference sequence). This CDR3 contains 14 residues. CDR3 bases: TGCGCCAGCAGCCCCTTGGGGGGGGCCTACGAGCAGTACTTC. Its protein is CASSPLGGAYEQYF.

This chain connects TRBV6-2 or TRBV6-3 to TRBJ2-7; 8 positions agree with TRBD1. CDR1 and CDR2 (germline): MNHEY, SVGEGT. The ends lost 2 bases at V and 6 bases at J; junction bases unmatched: 9. This CDR3 is built from 15 residues. CDR3 protein: CASSYPGQGRSEQYF. The CDR3, as DNA: TGTGCCAGCAGTTACCCCGGACAGGGCCGAAGCGAGCAGTACTTC.

The rearrangement uses TRBV28 and TRBJ1-5; D possibly corresponds to TRBD1 (6 bases). The germline CDR1 and CDR2 sequences are MDHEN and SYDVKM. V dropped 3 bases and J dropped 9 bases, with 18 bases sitting between them. The CDR3 totals 15 residues. CDR3 nucleotides: TGTGCCAGCAGTTTCCAGGGGATACCTTGGGTGCCCCAGCATTTT. Amino acid sequence: CASSFQGIPWVPQHF.

The chain uses TRBV9 and TRBJ2-2, with no clear D. CDR1 is SGDLS, CDR2 YYNGEE, per germline. Trimming stripped 3 bases from V and 6 bases from J, with 12 bases between. The CDR3 runs to 14 residues. For the CDR3, the DNA is TGTGCCAGCAGCGGTGGCCCCGTCGCCGGGGAGCTGTTTTTT. Its translation: CASSGGPVAGELFF.

The chain joins TRBV25-1 to TRBJ2-7; D is perhaps TRBD1 (5 bases). V lost 6 bases, J lost 1 base, and 10 bases lay in between. Germline CDR1 and CDR2: MGHDK and SYGVNS. The CDR3 extends over 13 amino acids. The CDR3, as DNA: TGTGCCAGCAGACCTACAGGTTCCTACGAGCAGTACTTC. Amino acids: CASRPTGSYEQYF.

The CDR3 DNA sequence: TGTGCCAGCTCACTTACACAGACAGGGGTTGGAGGGAATTCACCCCTCCACTTT. The encoded protein is CASSLTQTGVGGNSPLHF. The chain couples TRBV18 to TRBJ1-6; 8 nucleotides align to TRBD1. The CDR3 loop spans 18 amino acids. V shed 4 bases and J 7 bases; nucleotides not matched to a gene: 15. CDR1 is KGHSH and CDR2 is LQKENI in the germline V gene.

The J gene is TRBJ1-6, the V gene TRBV4-2; D is possibly TRBD1 (6 bases). The CDR3 totals 14 residues. Germline V CDR1 and CDR2: LGHNA, YNFKEQ. Between the trimmed V and J ends, which lost 2 bases and 7 bases, there was a span of 9 bases. The CDR3 DNA reads TGTGCCAGCAGCCAACAGGGGTGGAATTCACCCCTCCACTTT. It translates to CASSQQGWNSPLHF.

This chain joins TRBV7-6 and TRBJ1-4; 7 bases fit TRBD1. The CDR3 spans 16 residues. Trimming removed 5 bases from V and 5 bases from J; junction bases left unmatched: 11. Germline lookup yields CDR1 SGHVS and CDR2 FNYEAQ. The CDR3 sequence: CASSPGGWHINEKLFF. CDR3 nucleotide sequence: TGTGCCAGCAGCCCAGGGGGGTGGCATATCAATGAAAAACTGTTTTTT.

Details on this clone: Other nucleotide sequences from this sample produce the same CDR3. This chain connects TRBV6-1 to TRBJ2-7; 9 bases match TRBD1. This CDR3 spans 14 amino acids. V shed 2 bases, J shed 2 bases, and the junction held 1 base outside the gene matches. From germline, CDR1 is MNHNS and CDR2 SASEGT. The CDR3 nucleotides read TGTGCCAGCAGTGAAACAGGGGGCACCTACGAGCAGTACTTC. Translation gives CASSETGGTYEQYF.

This rearrangement joins TRBV5-4 to TRBJ1-4; maybe TRBD1 (6 bases). CDR1 and CDR2 (germline): SGHNT, YYREEE (reference sequence). The CDR3 spans 16 residues. Trimming stripped 4 bases from V and 6 bases from J, with 19 bases between. CDR3 region: CASSASITGLDEKLFF. The CDR3 DNA reads as TGTGCCAGCAGCGCGAGCATTACAGGGTTGGATGAAAAACTGTTTTTT.

This chain joins TRBV6-4 and TRBJ1-1, with D possibly being TRBD1 (5 bases). This CDR3 has 15 residues. In germline, CDR1 is MRHNA, CDR2 SNTAGT. V shed 3 bases and J shed 1 base, with 12 bases lying between them. The CDR3 is CASSEFGGGNTEAFF. The DNA of the CDR3 is TGTGCCAGCAGTGAATTCGGCGGGGGGAACACTGAAGCTTTCTTT.

The V gene is TRBV7-9, the J gene TRBJ1-1; TRBD1 is a possible D gene (5 bases). Trimming stripped 4 bases from V and 3 bases from J, with 9 bases between. Germline V gene sequence: CDR1 SEHNR, CDR2 FQNEAQ (reference sequence). This CDR3 spans 13 amino acids. This CDR3 is CASSSSRDTEAFF. The CDR3 DNA sequence: TGTGCCAGCAGCTCCTCCAGGGACACTGAAGCTTTCTTT.

The gene calls are TRBV30 and TRBJ1-6, with TRBD1 identical over 9 bases. The CDR3 runs to 17 residues. J lost 7 bases, V lost 0 bases, and 10 bases had no gene match. Germline CDR1 and CDR2: GTSNPN and SVGIG (reference sequence). The CDR3 coding sequence is TGTGCCTGGAGTGTACTGTATAAGACAGGGGGAAATTCACCCCTCCACTTT. This encodes CAWSVLYKTGGNSPLHF.

The sample holds one count of this clone. The chain recombines TRBV7-9 with TRBJ2-3; TRBD2 agrees at 14 bases. The germline V gene has CDR1 SEHNR and CDR2 FQNEAQ (reference sequence). The V segment lost 5 bases and the J segment 2 bases; nucleotides outside the gene matches: 9. CDR3 length: 18 amino acids. As DNA, the CDR3 is TGTGCCAGCAGCCCCAGGACTAGCGGGGGGCTCACCACAGATACGCAGTATTTT. Translated: CASSPRTSGGLTTDTQYF.

V is TRBV9 and J is TRBJ1-4; 9 bases fit TRBD1. The CDR3 is 15 amino acids. The V gene end was trimmed by 0 bases and the J gene end by 7 bases; junction bases not matched to a gene: 4. Germline V gene data show CDR1 as SGDLS and CDR2 as YYNGEE. Here the CDR3 reads CASSVGDRDAEKLFF. Here the CDR3 DNA reads TGTGCCAGCAGCGTAGGGGACAGGGACGCTGAAAAACTGTTTTTT.

The V and J genes are TRBV14 and TRBJ1-1; possible D gene TRBD1, 6 bases. The CDR3 consists of 13 residues. Between the trimmed V and J ends, which lost 5 bases and 1 base, there was a span of 8 bases. Germline V lookup: CDR1 SGHDN, CDR2 FVKESK. CDR3: CASSADRNTEAFF. For the CDR3, the DNA is TGTGCCAGCAGCGCGGACAGGAACACTGAAGCTTTCTTT.

The V call is TRBV5-1, the J call TRBJ2-2; maybe TRBD2 (5 bases). V lost 0 bases, J lost 7 bases, and 25 bases lay in between. This CDR3 region has 19 residues. Germline lookup yields CDR1 SGHRS and CDR2 YFSETQ. CDR3: CASSLAAHVWASSGGELFF. In DNA form, the CDR3 reads TGCGCCAGCAGCTTGGCCGCTCATGTATGGGCTAGCTCGGGCGGGGAGCTGTTTTTT. Drawing the rest from reference TRBV5-1 and TRBJ2-2, the complete variable domain is KAGVTQTPRYLIKTRGQQVTLSCSPISGHRSVSWYQQTPGQGLQFLFEYFSETQRNKGNFPGRFSGRQFSNSRSEMNVSTLELGDSALYLCASSLAAHVWASSGGELFFGEGSRLTVL.

This clone was seen only a few times. The J gene is TRBJ1-2, the V gene TRBV30, with 10 bases aligning to TRBD1. The germline V gene has CDR1 GTSNPN and CDR2 SVGIG (reference sequence). V gave up 5 bases and J gave up 4 bases; unmatched junction bases: 1. The CDR3 is 12 residues long. The CDR3 sequence is CAWRTGGYGYTF. CDR3 DNA: TGTGCCTGGCGGACAGGGGGCTATGGCTACACCTTC. Full variable domain (missing parts from reference TRBV30 and TRBJ1-2): SQTIHQWPATLVQPVGSPLSLECTVEGTSNPNLYWYRQAAGRGLQLLFYSVGIGQISSEVPQNLSASRPQDRQFILSSKKLLLSDSGFYLCAWRTGGYGYTFGSGTRLTVV.

J is TRBJ2-7 and V is TRBV6-6, with D perhaps TRBD1 (6 bases). CDR3 length equals 14 residues. Trimming removed 6 bases from V and 3 bases from J, with 15 bases in between. The germline V gene has CDR1 MNHNY and CDR2 SVGAGI (reference sequence). Here the CDR3 reads CASRETGTNYEQYF. CDR3 sequence (DNA): TGTGCCAGCAGGGAAACAGGGACGAACTACGAGCAGTACTTC.

This rearrangement joins TRBV25-1 to TRBJ2-1; no definite D call. CDR1 and CDR2 (germline): MGHDK, SYGVNS. The CDR3 length is 17 residues. V was clipped by 5 bases and J by 7 bases, with 24 bases between them. The CDR3 region is CASSPLDRPSAVNEQFF. CDR3 DNA: TGTGCCAGCAGTCCCCTCGACCGTCCTTCGGCGGTTAATGAGCAGTTCTTC. The full variable domain, in which reference TRBV25-1 and TRBJ2-1 provide the parts outside the CDR3, is EADIYQTPRYLVIGTGKKITLECSQTMGHDKMYWYQQDPGMELHLIHYSYGVNSTEKGDLSSESTVSRIRTEHFPLTLESARPSHTSQYLCASSPLDRPSAVNEQFFGPGTRLTVL.

The chain combines TRBV5-6 with TRBJ2-6, with TRBD1 matching 12 bases. Trimming removed 4 bases from V and 12 bases from J; junction bases left unmatched: 11. CDR1 and CDR2 (germline): SGHDT, YYEEEE. This CDR3 is 16 amino acids long. The DNA of the CDR3 is TGTGCCAGCAGCGGGGGGACAGGGGGCTACCTTGGCGTCCTGACTTTC. This gives the protein CASSGGTGGYLGVLTF.

V usage is TRBV14 and J usage is TRBJ1-2; D is uncertain. Trimming took 4 bases from V and 0 from J, leaving 12 bases between them. The length of the CDR3 is 15 residues. CDR1 is SGHDN, CDR2 FVKESK, per germline. The CDR3 region has the DNA TGTGCCAGCAGCCGTGACTTACTCACTAACTATGGCTACACCTTC. Protein: CASSRDLLTNYGYTF.

The sample holds one count of this clone. The chain links TRBV9 to TRBJ1-1; 8 bases fit TRBD1. V was clipped by 3 bases and J by 4 bases; unmatched bases: 5. In germline, CDR1 is SGDLS, CDR2 YYNGEE. The CDR3 is 14 residues long. For the CDR3, the DNA is TGTGCCAGCAGCGCTTTAACAGGGGGCACTGAAGCTTTCTTT. Translating gives CASSALTGGTEAFF.